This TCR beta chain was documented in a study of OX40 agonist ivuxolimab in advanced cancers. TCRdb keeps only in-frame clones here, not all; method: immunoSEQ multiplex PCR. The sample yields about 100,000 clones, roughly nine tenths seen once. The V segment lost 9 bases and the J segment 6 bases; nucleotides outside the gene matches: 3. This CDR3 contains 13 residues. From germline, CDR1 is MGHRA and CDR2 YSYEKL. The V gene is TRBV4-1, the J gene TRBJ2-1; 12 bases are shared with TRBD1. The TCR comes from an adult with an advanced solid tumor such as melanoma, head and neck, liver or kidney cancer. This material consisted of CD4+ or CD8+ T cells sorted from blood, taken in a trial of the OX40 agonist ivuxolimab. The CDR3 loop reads CASRDRGLNEQFF. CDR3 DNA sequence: TGCGCCAGTCGGGACAGGGGGCTCAATGAGCAGTTCTTC.